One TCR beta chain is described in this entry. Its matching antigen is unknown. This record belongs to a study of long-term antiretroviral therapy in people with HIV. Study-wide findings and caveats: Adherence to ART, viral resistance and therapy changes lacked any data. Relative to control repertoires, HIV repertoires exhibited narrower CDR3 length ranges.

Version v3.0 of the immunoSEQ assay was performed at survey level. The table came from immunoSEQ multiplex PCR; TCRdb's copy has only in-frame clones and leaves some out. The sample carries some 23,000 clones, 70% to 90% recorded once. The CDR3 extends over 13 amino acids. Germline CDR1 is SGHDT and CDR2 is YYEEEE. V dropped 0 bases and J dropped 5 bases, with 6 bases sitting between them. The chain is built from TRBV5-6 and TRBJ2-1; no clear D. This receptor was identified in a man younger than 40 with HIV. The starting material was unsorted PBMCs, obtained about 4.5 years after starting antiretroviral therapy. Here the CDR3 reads CASSLAPHNEQFF. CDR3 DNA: TGTGCCAGCAGCTTGGCACCTCACAATGAGCAGTTCTTC.